This is a list of T cell receptor beta chains from one sample in a study of technical replicates of blood from several donors. Assay: immunoSEQ multiplex PCR; the TCRdb copy retains only in-frame clones and omits some. The sample has approximately 69,000 clones; around 97% are singletons. The sequencing sample was made of T cells isolated from PBMCs. Source of these receptors: a human donor in good health. The CDR3 runs from the conserved cysteine through the conserved F or W. The D gene is left open where the match is weak. The size of a clone is reported for some rows only, either as once, few or many, or as a class for expanded clones.

clone size	D gene	V gene	J gene	CDR3 protein	CDR3 DNA
.	.	TRBV2	TRBJ1-6	CASSPGGGYNSPLHF	TGTGCCAGCAGCCCCGGGGGGGGGTATAATTCACCCCTCCACTTT
.	TRBD1	TRBV29-1	TRBJ2-1	CSAADRASYNEQFF	TGCAGCGCCGCAGACAGGGCTTCCTACAATGAGCAGTTCTTC
.	TRBD2	TRBV4-1	TRBJ2-3	CASSQETTSGGSTDTQYF	TGCGCCAGCAGCCAAGAGACGACTAGCGGAGGGAGCACAGATACGCAGTATTTT
.	.	TRBV20-1	TRBJ2-3	CSVNSVDTQYF	TGCAGTGTTAACTCCGTGGATACGCAGTATTTT
.	.	TRBV5-1	TRBJ2-1	CASSLDPGPSYNEQFF	TGCGCCAGCAGCTTGGACCCTGGGCCCTCCTACAATGAGCAGTTCTTC
once	.	TRBV28	TRBJ2-1	CASRAGWGVPPYNEQFF	TGTGCCAGCAGGGCCGGTTGGGGCGTACCCCCCTACAATGAGCAGTTCTTC
.	.	TRBV5-4	TRBJ1-6	CASSWDRGNSPLHF	TGTGCCAGCAGCTGGGACCGGGGGAATTCACCCCTCCACTTT
.	TRBD1	TRBV13	TRBJ1-3	CASSLGAGGLRSGTIYF	TGTGCCAGCAGCTTAGGGGCAGGGGGCCTCCGCTCAGGCACCATATATTTT
.	.	TRBV5-1	TRBJ1-4	CASSISTPDEKLFF	TGCGCCAGCAGTATAAGTACCCCAGATGAAAAACTGTTTTTT
.	.	TRBV5-1	TRBJ1-2	CASSYRDNYGYTF	TGCGCCAGCAGCTACAGAGATAACTATGGCTACACCTTC
.	.	TRBV28	TRBJ1-5	CASNGGTHGGQPQHF	TGTGCCAGCAACGGAGGGACCCACGGCGGGCAGCCCCAGCATTTT
once	TRBD1	TRBV7-9	TRBJ1-4	CASSLGVGRTGANEKLFF	TGTGCCAGCAGCTTAGGGGTTGGACGGACAGGGGCTAATGAAAAACTGTTTTTT
.	TRBD1	TRBV30	TRBJ1-4	CAWEGQSNEKLFF	TGTGCCTGGGAGGGACAGTCGAATGAAAAACTGTTTTTT
.	.	TRBV14	TRBJ2-4	CASSPVGPLAKNIQYF	TGTGCCAGCAGCCCAGTGGGGCCCCTAGCCAAAAACATTCAGTACTTC
.	TRBD1	TRBV28	TRBJ1-5	CASIPGGAGGQPQHF	TGTGCCAGCATCCCAGGGGGCGCGGGTGGGCAGCCCCAGCATTTT
.	.	TRBV11-2	TRBJ2-3	CASSPPTSADTQYF	TGTGCCAGCAGCCCGCCGACAAGTGCAGATACGCAGTATTTT
.	.	TRBV29-1	TRBJ2-2	CSVEEWASSNTGELFF	TGCAGCGTTGAAGAGTGGGCCAGCTCGAACACCGGGGAGCTGTTTTTT
.	TRBD1	TRBV27	TRBJ1-1	CASSTGEWTEAFF	TGTGCCAGCAGTACAGGGGAGTGGACTGAAGCTTTCTTT
once	TRBD1	TRBV6-5	TRBJ2-4	CASRRQGGKQYF	TGTGCCAGCAGGAGACAGGGGGGGAAGCAGTACTTC
once	.	TRBV28	TRBJ2-2	CASSHATGTGELFF	TGTGCCAGCAGTCACGCTACAGGGACCGGGGAGCTGTTTTTT
.	TRBD2	TRBV5-1	TRBJ2-5	CASSLGLAGLETQYF	TGCGCCAGCAGCTTGGGACTAGCGGGTTTAGAGACCCAGTACTTC
.	.	TRBV6-5	TRBJ1-2	CASGPGGGYTF	TGTGCCAGCGGGCCGGGGGGGGGCTACACCTTC
.	TRBD2	TRBV7-3	TRBJ2-3	CASSATSVSTDTQYF	TGTGCCAGCAGCGCGACTAGCGTTTCCACAGATACGCAGTATTTT
once	.	TRBV11-2	TRBJ2-3	CASSFQGPDTQYF	TGTGCCAGCAGCTTTCAGGGTCCAGATACGCAGTATTTT
.	.	TRBV11-3	TRBJ1-3	CASSPREQGTGNTIYF	TGTGCCAGCAGCCCTCGGGAACAGGGCACCGGAAACACCATATATTTT
.	.	TRBV7-2	TRBJ2-7	CASSSPQLRYEQYF	TGTGCCAGCAGTTCCCCCCAACTTCGATACGAGCAGTACTTC
.	.	TRBV5-4	TRBJ2-5	CASSVRGEETQYF	TGTGCCAGCAGCGTTAGGGGTGAAGAGACCCAGTACTTC
.	.	TRBV6-1	TRBJ2-1	CASSSGLAPVNEQFF	TGTGCCAGCAGTTCGGGACTTGCCCCTGTCAATGAGCAGTTCTTC
few	TRBD2	TRBV12-5	TRBJ2-1	CASSAAGVNEQFF	TGTGCTAGTAGTGCAGCGGGAGTGAACGAGCAGTTCTTC
.	.	TRBV5-6	TRBJ2-7	CASSLEGDSYEQYF	TGTGCCAGCAGCTTGGAAGGGGACTCCTACGAGCAGTACTTC
.	.	TRBV19	TRBJ2-7	CASSTSSGTSYEQYF	TGTGCCAGTAGTACATCCTCCGGGACTTCCTACGAGCAGTACTTC
.	.	TRBV2	TRBJ2-7	CASSGGTYEQYF	TGTGCCAGCAGTGGAGGGACCTACGAGCAGTACTTC
.	TRBD2	TRBV7-2	TRBJ2-3	CASSSSGTSSFRQYF	TGTGCCAGCAGCTCTTCCGGGACTAGCTCTTTTCGGCAGTATTTT
.	TRBD2	TRBV11-2	TRBJ2-3	CASSFGGRATDTQYF	TGTGCCAGCAGCTTTGGCGGGAGGGCCACAGATACGCAGTATTTT